This paragraph covers one T cell receptor beta chain sequence. The CDR3 has 13 amino acids. CDR1 is SQVTM, CDR2 ANQGSEA, per germline. Trimming took 6 bases from V and 2 from J; bases not matched to a gene: 6. The data are from a study of blood T cell repertoires in COVID-19. Looking at the study overall: The United States, Italy and Spain provided the acute and convalescent COVID-19 samples. In each case, the material was cDNA or gDNA derived from T cells, B-cell-depleted T cells, or PBMCs.

Some clones are missing from TCRdb's copy, which holds only in-frame ones; the method was immunoSEQ multiplex PCR. The repertoire holds 200,000 to 300,000 clones, about nine tenths seen once, with roughly 0.8% in the top ten. The genes are TRBV29-1 and TRBJ1-2, with 7 bases fitting TRBD1. Sequencing input: peripheral blood. The TCR sequence derives from a young man with COVID-19, enrolled during active disease. Here the CDR3 reads CSVTGTENYGYTF. Written as DNA, the CDR3 is TGCAGCGTGACCGGGACAGAGAACTATGGCTACACCTTC.